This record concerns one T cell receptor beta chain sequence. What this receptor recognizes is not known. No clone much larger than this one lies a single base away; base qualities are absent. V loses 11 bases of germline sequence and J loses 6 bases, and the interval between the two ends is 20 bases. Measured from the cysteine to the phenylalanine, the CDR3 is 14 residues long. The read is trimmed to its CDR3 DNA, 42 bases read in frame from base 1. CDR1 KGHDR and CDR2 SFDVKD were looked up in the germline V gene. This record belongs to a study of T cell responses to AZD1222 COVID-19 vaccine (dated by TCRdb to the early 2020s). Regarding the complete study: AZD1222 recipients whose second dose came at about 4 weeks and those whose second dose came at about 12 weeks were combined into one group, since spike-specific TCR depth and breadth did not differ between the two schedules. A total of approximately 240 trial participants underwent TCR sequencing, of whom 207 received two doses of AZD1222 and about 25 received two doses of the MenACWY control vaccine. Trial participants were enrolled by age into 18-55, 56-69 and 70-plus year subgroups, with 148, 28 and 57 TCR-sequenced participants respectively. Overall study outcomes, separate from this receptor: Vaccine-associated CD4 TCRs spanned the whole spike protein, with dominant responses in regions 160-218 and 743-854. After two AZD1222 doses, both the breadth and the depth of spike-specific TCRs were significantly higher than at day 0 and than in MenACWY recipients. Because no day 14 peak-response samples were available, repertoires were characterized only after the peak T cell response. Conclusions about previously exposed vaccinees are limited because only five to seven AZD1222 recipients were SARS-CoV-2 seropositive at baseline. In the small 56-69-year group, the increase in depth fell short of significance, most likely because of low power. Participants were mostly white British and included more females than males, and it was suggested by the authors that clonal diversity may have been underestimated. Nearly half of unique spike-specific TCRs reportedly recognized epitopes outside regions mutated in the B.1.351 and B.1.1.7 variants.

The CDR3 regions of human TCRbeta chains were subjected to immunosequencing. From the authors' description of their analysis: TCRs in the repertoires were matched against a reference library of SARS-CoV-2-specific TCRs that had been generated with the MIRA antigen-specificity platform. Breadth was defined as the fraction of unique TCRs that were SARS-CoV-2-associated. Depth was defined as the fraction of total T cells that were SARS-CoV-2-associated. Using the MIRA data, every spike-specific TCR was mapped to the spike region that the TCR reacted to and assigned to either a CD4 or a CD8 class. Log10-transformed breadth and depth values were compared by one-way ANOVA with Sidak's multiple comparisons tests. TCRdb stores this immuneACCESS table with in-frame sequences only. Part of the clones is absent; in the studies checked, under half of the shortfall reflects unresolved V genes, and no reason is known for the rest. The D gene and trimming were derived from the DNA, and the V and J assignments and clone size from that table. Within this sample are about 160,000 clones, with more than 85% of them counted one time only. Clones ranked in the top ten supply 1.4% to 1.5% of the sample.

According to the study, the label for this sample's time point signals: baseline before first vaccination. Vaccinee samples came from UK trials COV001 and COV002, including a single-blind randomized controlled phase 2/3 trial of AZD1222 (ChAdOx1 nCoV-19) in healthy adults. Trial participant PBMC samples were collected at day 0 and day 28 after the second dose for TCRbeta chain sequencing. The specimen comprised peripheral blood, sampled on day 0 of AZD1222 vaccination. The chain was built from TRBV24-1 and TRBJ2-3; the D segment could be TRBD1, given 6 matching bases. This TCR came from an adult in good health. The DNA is TGTGCCATCTCGAGGGGGATGGGGGTTGATACGCAGTATTTT. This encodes CAISRGMGVDTQYF.